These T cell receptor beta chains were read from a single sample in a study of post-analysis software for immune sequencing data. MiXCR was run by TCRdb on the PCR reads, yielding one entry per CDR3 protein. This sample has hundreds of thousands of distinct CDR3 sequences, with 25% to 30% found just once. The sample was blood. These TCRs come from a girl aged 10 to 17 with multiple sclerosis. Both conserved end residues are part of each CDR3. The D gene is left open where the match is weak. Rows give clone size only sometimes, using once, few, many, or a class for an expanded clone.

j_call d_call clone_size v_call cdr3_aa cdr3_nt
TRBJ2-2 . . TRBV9 CASSVAPGPTGELFF TGTGCCAGCAGCGTAGCTCCAGGGCCTACCGGGGAGCTGTTTTTT
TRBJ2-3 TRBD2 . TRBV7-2 CASSFGGRESDTQYF TGTGCCAGCAGCTTTGGCGGGAGGGAGTCAGATACACAGTATTTT
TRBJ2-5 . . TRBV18 CASSSILAEQETQYF TGTGCCAGCTCATCGATCCTAGCAGAGCAAGAGACCCAGTACTTC
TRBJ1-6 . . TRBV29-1 CSVELPSGLHF TGCAGCGTTGAATTACCTTCAGGCCTCCACTTT
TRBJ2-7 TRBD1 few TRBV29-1 CSAGQGAGEQYF TGCAGCGCTGGGCAGGGGGCCGGTGAGCAGTACTTC
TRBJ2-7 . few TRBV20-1 CSARNGGQNEQYF TGCAGTGCTAGAAATGGGGGCCAGAACGAGCAGTACTTC
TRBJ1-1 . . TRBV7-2 CASSWRRENTEAFF TGTGCCAGCAGCTGGAGGCGGGAGAACACTGAAGCTTTCTTT
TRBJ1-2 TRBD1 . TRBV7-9 CASSSSQGGYTF TGTGCCAGCAGCTCATCACAGGGGGGCTACACCTTC
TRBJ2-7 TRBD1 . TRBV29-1 CSVERQGNSYEQYF TGCAGCGTGGAACGACAGGGAAACTCCTACGAGCAGTACTTC
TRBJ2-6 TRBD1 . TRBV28 CASSFDSYNPRDREDSGANVLTF TGTGCCAGCAGTTTTGATTCCTACAATCCTAGGGACAGGGAGGACTCTGGGGCCAACGTCCTGACTTTC
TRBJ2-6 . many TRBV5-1 CASSLVGGAGANVLTF TGCGCCAGCAGCTTGGTAGGGGGAGCTGGGGCCAACGTCCTGACTTTC
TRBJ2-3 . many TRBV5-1 CASSLDGTWSTDTQYF TGCGCCAGCAGCTTGGACGGAACTTGGTCCACAGATACGCAGTATTTT
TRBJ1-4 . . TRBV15 CATSRAGGAGEKLFF TGTGCCACCAGCAGAGCTGGCGGGGCGGGTGAAAAACTGTTTTTT
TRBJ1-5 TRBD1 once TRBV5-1 CASRSGTGSYQPQHF TGCGCCAGCAGATCCGGGACAGGTAGCTATCAGCCCCAGCATTTT
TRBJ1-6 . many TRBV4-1 CASSQEGGRALNSPLHF TGCGCCAGCAGCCAAGAAGGTGGCAGGGCCTTAAATTCACCCCTCCACTTT
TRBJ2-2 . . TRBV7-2 CASSSLGGRAGELFF TGTGCCAGCAGCTCGCTGGGAGGTCGGGCCGGGGAGCTGTTTTTT
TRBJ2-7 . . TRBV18 CASSPIRAGVSYEQYF TGTGCCAGCTCACCCATCCGGGCCGGAGTTTCCTACGAGCAGTACTTC
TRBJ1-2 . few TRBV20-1 CSANGYGTDMNNYGYTF TGCAGTGCTAACGGGTACGGGACCGATATGAATAACTATGGCTACACCTTC
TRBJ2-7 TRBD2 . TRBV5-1 CASSLLWTSVPYEQYF TGCGCCAGCAGCTTGTTGTGGACTAGCGTCCCCTACGAGCAGTACTTC
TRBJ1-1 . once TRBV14 CASSPTGRTHLEAFF TGTGCCAGCAGCCCGACGGGGAGGACCCATTTGGAAGCTTTCTTT
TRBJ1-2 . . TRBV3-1 CASSHRTQANYGYTF TGTGCCAGCAGCCACCGGACACAAGCTAACTATGGCTACACCTTC
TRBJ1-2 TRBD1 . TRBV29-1 CSVEETGANYGYTF TGCAGCGTTGAAGAGACAGGGGCTAACTATGGCTACACCTTC
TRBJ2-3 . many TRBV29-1 CSAAQGGRGSDTQYF TGCAGCGCAGCACAGGGAGGCAGGGGGTCAGATACGCAGTATTTT
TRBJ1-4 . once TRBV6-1 CASSTQGRKTNEKLFF TGTGCCAGCAGTACCCAAGGACGGAAAACTAATGAAAAACTGTTTTTT
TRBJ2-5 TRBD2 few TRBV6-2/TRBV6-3 CASSYGGVQETQYF TGTGCCAGCAGTTACGGGGGGGTCCAAGAGACCCAGTACTTC
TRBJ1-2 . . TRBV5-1 CASSSGRGAYGYTF TGCGCCAGCAGCTCCGGACGGGGGGCGTATGGCTACACCTTC
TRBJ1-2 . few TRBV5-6 CASSSRGPNYGYTF TGTGCCAGCAGCTCCCGGGGGCCTAACTATGGCTACACCTTC
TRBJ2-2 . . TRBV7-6 CASSPRAGLDRELFF TGTGCCAGCAGCCCGCGGGCAGGGTTGGACCGGGAGCTGTTTTTT
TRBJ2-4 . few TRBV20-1 CSARAKNIQYF TGCAGTGCTAGAGCCAAAAACATTCAGTACTTC
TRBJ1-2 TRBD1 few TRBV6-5 CASSQTGQGDGYTF TGTGCCAGCAGCCAAACCGGACAGGGAGATGGCTACACCTTC
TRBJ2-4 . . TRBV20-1 CSASPGRGLAKNIQYF TGCAGTGCTTCCCCGGGGCGGGGACTAGCCAAAAACATTCAGTACTTC
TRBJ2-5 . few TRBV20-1 CSASGTGVKETQYF TGCAGTGCTAGCGGGACGGGAGTTAAAGAGACCCAGTACTTC
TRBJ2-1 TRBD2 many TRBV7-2 CASSLVGTSQYNEQFF TGTGCCAGCAGCTTAGTGGGGACTAGCCAATACAATGAGCAGTTCTTC
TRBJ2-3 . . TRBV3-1 CASSQGGPQYF TGTGCCAGCAGCCAGGGCGGCCCACAGTATTTT
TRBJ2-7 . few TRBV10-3 CAISPLGSYEQYF TGTGCCATCAGTCCCCTTGGTAGCTACGAGCAGTACTTC
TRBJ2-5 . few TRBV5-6 CASSLSGGLRETQYF TGTGCCAGCAGCCTAAGTGGGGGGTTGAGAGAGACCCAGTACTTC
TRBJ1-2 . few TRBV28 CASSGEFGGYTF TGTGCCAGCAGTGGAGAATTTGGAGGCTACACCTTC
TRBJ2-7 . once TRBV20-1 CSARGLLSSYNEQYF TGCAGTGCTAGAGGACTCCTTAGCTCCTACAATGAGCAGTACTTC
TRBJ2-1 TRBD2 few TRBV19 CASRDTGTSVYNEQFF TGTGCCAGTAGAGACACCGGGACTAGCGTCTACAATGAGCAGTTCTTC
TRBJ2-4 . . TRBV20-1 CSATDSPAKNIQYF TGCAGTGCCACCGACAGTCCGGCCAAAAACATTCAGTACTTC
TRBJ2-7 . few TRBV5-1 CASSLETAYEQYF TGCGCCAGCAGCTTGGAGACGGCCTACGAGCAGTACTTC